This paragraph covers one T cell receptor (beta chain) sequence. The sample comes from a study of cytotoxic CD8 clonotypes in ibrutinib-treated CLL. Study at large: The study included about 11 relapsed/refractory and under 16 treatment-naive patients; 17 to 18 had IGHV unmutated disease.

Sequencing was performed with immunoSEQ multiplex PCR; in TCRdb, only in-frame clones are kept and a portion is missing. This sample carries almost 250,000 clones, 70% of them seen once, and the ten largest clones take 15%. V shed 5 bases and J 1 base; nucleotides not matched to a gene: 8. CDR1 is MGHDK, CDR2 SYGVNS, per germline. The CDR3 is made up of 15 amino acids. The chain uses TRBV25-1 and TRBJ2-7, with 7 positions matching TRBD1. This TCR derives from a human donor with chronic lymphocytic leukemia. Sample: PBMCs, taken after 24 months of ibrutinib treatment. The CDR3 DNA is TGTGCCAGCAGTTGGGGGACAGCTATTTCCTACGAGCAGTACTTC. Amino acids: CASSWGTAISYEQYF.